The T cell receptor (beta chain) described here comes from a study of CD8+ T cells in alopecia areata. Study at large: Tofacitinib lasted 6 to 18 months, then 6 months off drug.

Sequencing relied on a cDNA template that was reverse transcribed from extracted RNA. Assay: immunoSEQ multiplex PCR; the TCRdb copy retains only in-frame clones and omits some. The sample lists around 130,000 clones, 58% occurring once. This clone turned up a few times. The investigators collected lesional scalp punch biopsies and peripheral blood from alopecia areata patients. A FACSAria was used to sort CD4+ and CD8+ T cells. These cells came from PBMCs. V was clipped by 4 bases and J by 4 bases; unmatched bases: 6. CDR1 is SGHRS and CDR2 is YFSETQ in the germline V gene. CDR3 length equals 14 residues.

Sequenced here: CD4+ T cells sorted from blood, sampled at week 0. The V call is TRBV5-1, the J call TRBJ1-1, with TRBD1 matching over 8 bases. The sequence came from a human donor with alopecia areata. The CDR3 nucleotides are TGCGCCAGCAGCGGGGACAGGTCCCTCACTGAAGCTTTCTTT. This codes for CASSGDRSLTEAFF.